This paragraph reports one T cell receptor beta chain. The data originate from a study of technical replicates of blood from a few donors. Germline V gene lookup returns CDR1 SGHDN and CDR2 FVKESK. The junction had 9 bases not matched to a gene; V was cut back by 5 bases and J by 4 bases. The CDR3 length is 16 residues. Measured with immunoSEQ multiplex PCR; TCRdb has only the in-frame clones, and not every one. The table has 65,000 to 80,000 clones, approximately 98% seen once. The chain combines TRBV14 with TRBJ2-1; 9 bases are a match to TRBD2. The source material was T cells isolated from PBMCs. This TCR derives from a human donor in good health. The CDR3 is CASSDSLAGNYNEQFF. CDR3 coding DNA: TGTGCCAGCAGCGACTCCCTAGCGGGAAATTACAATGAGCAGTTCTTC.